The next 22 T cell receptor beta chains were all read from a single sample in a study of T-cell memory formation after mild COVID-19. A single record per CDR3 protein comes from TCRdb applying MiXCR to the 5' RACE reads. The table includes 550,000 to 700,000 distinct CDR3 sequences, approximately 18% detected once. The sequenced material came from PBMCs or a T cell subset sorted from them (not recorded which). The receptors originated from an adult woman who had mild COVID-19 (a few samples of this study predate the infection). Cell type and time point are not known.

This chain joins TRBV20-1 and TRBJ2-2; D is unclear. Germline V gene lookup returns CDR1 DFQATT and CDR2 SNEGSKA (reference sequence). This CDR3 contains 15 residues. The V gene lost 3 bases and the J gene lost 5 bases, with 16 bases spanning the gap. CDR3 protein: CSASPLEIVTGELFF. The CDR3 bases are TGCAGTGCTAGTCCCCTCGAGATCGTGACCGGGGAGCTGTTTTTT.

This clonotype has at least ten counts. J is TRBJ1-5 and V is TRBV4-1; a possible D gene is TRBD1 (6 bases). CDR1 and CDR2 (germline): MGHRA, YSYEKL. The CDR3 has 17 residues. With 4 bases removed from V and 0 bases from J, the gap between germline ends came to 16 bases. CDR3 loop: CASSRDGRGYSNQPQHF. In DNA form, the CDR3 reads TGCGCCAGCAGCCGGGACGGCAGGGGTTATAGCAATCAGCCCCAGCATTTT.

The chain couples TRBV7-2 to TRBJ2-2, with D hard to call. This CDR3 spans 13 amino acids. Trimming cost V 5 bases and J 7 bases, with 11 bases left between them. Germline CDR1 reads SGHTA; CDR2 reads FQGNSA. The chain's CDR3 is CASSNQLSGELFF. The CDR3 nucleotides read TGTGCCAGCAGCAACCAACTTAGCGGGGAGCTGTTTTTT. The whole variable domain, filled in from reference TRBV7-2 and TRBJ2-2, reads GAGVSQSPSNKVTEKGKDVELRCDPISGHTALYWYRQSLGQGLEFLIYFQGNSAPDKSGLPSDRFSAERTGGSVSTLTIQRTQQEDSAVYLCASSNQLSGELFFGEGSRLTVL.

This clonotype turned up a few times. V is TRBV5-5 and J is TRBJ1-1, with 8 bases matching TRBD1. The germline CDR1 and CDR2 sequences are SGHKS and YYEKEE (reference sequence). J gave up 3 bases and V 4 bases, and 8 bases lay outside the gene matches. There are 15 residues in the CDR3. The CDR3 region has the DNA TGTGCCAGCAGCGCGGGAGGGACAGGTTACACTGAAGCTTTCTTT. Its protein is CASSAGGTGYTEAFF.

This sequence joins TRBV30 and TRBJ2-3; the D gene could be TRBD1 or TRBD2 (5 bases each). Deletions cut 1 base from V and 5 bases from J, with 22 bases between. Germline values: CDR1 GTSNPN, CDR2 SVGIG (reference sequence). The CDR3 has 17 residues. CDR3 DNA sequence: TGTGCCTGGAGTGCACTCACCGCACCCGGGGCGCGAGATACGCAGTATTTT. It yields the protein CAWSALTAPGARDTQYF.

This clonotype has a handful of counts. V gene TRBV29-1 combines with J gene TRBJ1-2; D is perhaps TRBD1 (6 bases). CDR3 length: 17 residues. Trimming took off 0 bases at V and 2 bases at J, with 19 bases between the two ends. Germline V gene lookup returns CDR1 SQVTM and CDR2 ANQGSEA. CDR3 sequence: CSVEDGGQLRGNYGYTF. The CDR3 DNA follows: TGCAGCGTTGAAGATGGGGGACAACTCCGGGGAAACTATGGCTACACCTTC.

This clonotype was seen a handful of times. The rearrangement uses TRBV6-5 and TRBJ2-6; D call uncertain. This CDR3 is 16 amino acids long. Germline-derived CDR1 and CDR2 are MNHEY and SVGAGI. V lost 0 bases to trimming and J lost 0 bases, with 6 bases between them. DNA for the CDR3: TGTGCCAGCAGTTACTCCTTCGTCTCTGGGGCCAACGTCCTGACTTTC. Protein: CASSYSFVSGANVLTF.

The rearrangement joins TRBV14 to TRBJ2-7; maybe TRBD1 (5 bases). The CDR3 spans 10 residues. Germline values: CDR1 SGHDN, CDR2 FVKESK. The V and J ends lost 10 bases and 6 bases respectively, with 10 bases between them. DNA for the CDR3: TGTGCCACCCAGGGCCGCGAGCAGTACTTC. Protein: CATQGREQYF.

This chain links TRBV7-9 with TRBJ2-5; tentatively, D is TRBD2 (6 bases). V lost 1 base and J 3 bases, leaving 9 bases between the germline ends. This CDR3 comprises 14 residues. Germline-derived CDR1 and CDR2 are SEHNR and FQNEAQ (reference sequence). The CDR3 loop is CASSLVRGKETQYF. The CDR3 bases are TGTGCCAGCAGCTTAGTTCGGGGGAAAGAGACCCAGTACTTC.

The genes are TRBV7-9 and TRBJ2-4, with D hard to call. V lost 3 bases to trimming and J lost 7 bases, with 10 bases between them. CDR1 and CDR2 from the germline V gene are SEHNR and FQNEAQ (reference sequence). This CDR3 is 13 amino acids long. The CDR3 region is CASSLGNVNIQYF. The CDR3 coding sequence is TGTGCCAGCAGCTTGGGGAACGTGAACATTCAGTACTTC. Looking up the rest from reference TRBV7-9 and TRBJ2-4 gives the full variable domain: DTGVSQNPRHKITKRGQNVTFRCDPISEHNRLYWYRQTLGQGPEFLTYFQNEAQLEKSRLLSDRFSAERPKGSFSTLEIQRTEQGDSAMYLCASSLGNVNIQYFGAGTRLSVL.

V is TRBV20-1 and J is TRBJ2-7; perhaps TRBD1 as D (6 bases). Germline loops: CDR1 DFQATT, CDR2 SNEGSKA (reference sequence). The CDR3 spans 12 residues. CDR3 in amino acids: CSAGASSYEQYF. Here the CDR3 DNA reads TGCAGCGCAGGGGCGAGCTCCTACGAGCAGTACTTC.

This clonotype was observed a few times. The chain employs TRBV9 and TRBJ2-1; D might be TRBD2 (6 bases). Looked up from germline, CDR1 is SGDLS and CDR2 is YYNGEE. V was cut by 3 bases and J by 0 bases, with 13 bases left in between. The CDR3 has 16 residues. The CDR3 DNA reads TGTGCCAGCAGCGAAGTACTCGGGAGCTCCTACAATGAGCAGTTCTTC. Translating it yields CASSEVLGSSYNEQFF.

V gene TRBV7-9 combines with J gene TRBJ1-5; D perhaps matches TRBD1 (6 bases). This CDR3 spans 11 amino acids. Germline CDR1 SEHNR, CDR2 FQNEAQ (reference sequence). V was shortened by 4 bases and J by 9 bases, with 7 bases between the two germline ends. CDR3: CASSSQGPQHF. The CDR3 DNA is TGTGCCAGCAGCTCACAGGGGCCCCAGCATTTT.

Only a few counts were recorded for this clonotype. The chain recombines TRBV5-1 with TRBJ2-2; TRBD1 agrees at 8 bases. The V gene end was trimmed by 1 base and the J gene end by 4 bases; junction bases not matched to a gene: 9. The CDR3 consists of 17 residues. Germline V lookup: CDR1 SGHRS, CDR2 YFSETQ. The CDR3 nucleotides are TGCGCCAGCAGCTTGAATCTTGCAGGGGGCAGCACCGGGGAGCTGTTTTTT. Translation gives CASSLNLAGGSTGELFF.

This clonotype occurred a few times. The gene calls are TRBV9 and TRBJ1-1, with D maybe TRBD1 (5 bases). CDR1 and CDR2 (germline): SGDLS, YYNGEE. The germline V and J ends were trimmed by 3 bases and 3 bases, with 15 bases remaining between them. The CDR3 is 15 amino acids. CDR3 protein: CASSAQVAGYTEAFF. In DNA form, the CDR3 reads TGTGCCAGCAGCGCTCAGGTGGCAGGGTACACTGAAGCTTTCTTT. Drawing the rest from reference TRBV9 and TRBJ1-1, the complete variable domain is DSGVTQTPKHLITATGQRVTLRCSPRSGDLSVYWYQQSLDQGLQFLIQYYNGEERAKGNILERFSAQQFPDLHSELNLSSLELGDSALYFCASSAQVAGYTEAFFGQGTRLTVV.

This clonotype was counted between two and nine times. The genes are TRBV9 and TRBJ2-2; D gene ambiguous. Germline CDR1 reads SGDLS; CDR2 reads YYNGEE. The CDR3 extends over 15 amino acids. With 6 bases removed from V and 0 bases from J, the gap between germline ends came to 12 bases. The CDR3 coding sequence is TGTGCCAGCACACCGTCAGGATCGAACACCGGGGAGCTGTTTTTT. This gives the protein CASTPSGSNTGELFF.

In nucleotides, the CDR3 is TGCAGTGCTAGGCGCCACAATGAGCAGTTCTTC. Protein sequence: CSARRHNEQFF. V is TRBV20-1 and J is TRBJ2-1; no reliable D call. V lost 3 bases to trimming and J lost 5 bases, with 5 bases between them. The CDR3 has 11 amino acids. CDR1 and CDR2 from the germline V gene are DFQATT and SNEGSKA (reference sequence).

This clonotype was detected only a few times. The CDR3: CSARSGGGRLFTSNQPQHF. The CDR3 DNA follows: TGCAGTGCTAGGAGCGGGGGGGGAAGATTATTTACCAGCAATCAGCCCCAGCATTTT. This sequence joins TRBV20-1 and TRBJ1-5; a weak D match, TRBD1 (5 bases). Trimming removed 3 bases from V and 1 base from J, with 25 bases in between. The CDR3 has 19 residues. Germline CDR1 is DFQATT and CDR2 is SNEGSKA (reference sequence).

Only a few counts were recorded for this clonotype. The chain couples TRBV9 to TRBJ2-3, with D perhaps TRBD2 (5 bases). CDR3 length equals 15 residues. The germline V and J ends were trimmed by 4 bases and 0 bases, with 12 bases remaining between them. CDR1 and CDR2 (germline): SGDLS, YYNGEE. CDR3 region: CASSTPGLSTDTQYF. In DNA form, the CDR3 reads TGTGCCAGCAGCACCCCCGGACTCAGCACAGATACGCAGTATTTT.

This clonotype was recorded a few times. The chain combines TRBV7-9 with TRBJ2-5, with a possible D match to TRBD2 (6 bases). CDR3 size: 16 residues. Trimming pared 5 bases from V and 1 base from J, leaving 17 bases between. Per the germline V gene, CDR1 is SEHNR and CDR2 is FQNEAQ (reference sequence). As DNA, the CDR3 is TGTGCCAGCAGCCCCGTCGGGTGGGAGGTCCAAGAGACCCAGTACTTC. It yields the protein CASSPVGWEVQETQYF. Drawing the rest from reference TRBV7-9 and TRBJ2-5, the complete variable domain is DTGVSQNPRHKITKRGQNVTFRCDPISEHNRLYWYRQTLGQGPEFLTYFQNEAQLEKSRLLSDRFSAERPKGSFSTLEIQRTEQGDSAMYLCASSPVGWEVQETQYFGPGTRLLVL.

The table lists this clonotype with a few counts. The gene calls are TRBV19 and TRBJ2-2; D not resolved. CDR1 is LNHDA, CDR2 SQIVND, per germline (reference sequence). The CDR3 spans 12 residues. V lost 3 bases, J lost 7 bases, and 6 bases lay in between. CDR3 sequence (DNA): TGTGCCAGTAGTATTCAAAGCGGGGAGCTGTTTTTT. Amino acid sequence: CASSIQSGELFF.

The chain has TRBV7-6 and TRBJ2-1; D is possibly TRBD2 (6 bases). This CDR3 region has 13 residues. Germline loops: CDR1 SGHVS, CDR2 FNYEAQ. V was trimmed by 5 bases and J by 15 bases, leaving 20 bases between them. CDR3 nucleotides: TGTGCCAGCAGCCCCTACGGACTACCTGACCCGTTCTTC. It yields the protein CASSPYGLPDPFF.